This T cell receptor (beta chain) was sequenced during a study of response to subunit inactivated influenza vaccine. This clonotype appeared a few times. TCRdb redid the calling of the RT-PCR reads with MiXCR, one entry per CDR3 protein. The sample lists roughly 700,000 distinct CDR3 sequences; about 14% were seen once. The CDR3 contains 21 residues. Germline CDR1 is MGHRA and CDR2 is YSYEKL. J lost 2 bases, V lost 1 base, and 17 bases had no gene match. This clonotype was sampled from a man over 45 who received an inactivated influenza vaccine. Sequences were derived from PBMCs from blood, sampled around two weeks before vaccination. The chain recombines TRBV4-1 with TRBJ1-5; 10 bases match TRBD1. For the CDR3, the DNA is TGCGCCAGCAGCCAAGGAAGGATTGGGACAGGGGTCCTTAAGGGCAATCAGCCCCAGCATTTT. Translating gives CASSQGRIGTGVLKGNQPQHF.